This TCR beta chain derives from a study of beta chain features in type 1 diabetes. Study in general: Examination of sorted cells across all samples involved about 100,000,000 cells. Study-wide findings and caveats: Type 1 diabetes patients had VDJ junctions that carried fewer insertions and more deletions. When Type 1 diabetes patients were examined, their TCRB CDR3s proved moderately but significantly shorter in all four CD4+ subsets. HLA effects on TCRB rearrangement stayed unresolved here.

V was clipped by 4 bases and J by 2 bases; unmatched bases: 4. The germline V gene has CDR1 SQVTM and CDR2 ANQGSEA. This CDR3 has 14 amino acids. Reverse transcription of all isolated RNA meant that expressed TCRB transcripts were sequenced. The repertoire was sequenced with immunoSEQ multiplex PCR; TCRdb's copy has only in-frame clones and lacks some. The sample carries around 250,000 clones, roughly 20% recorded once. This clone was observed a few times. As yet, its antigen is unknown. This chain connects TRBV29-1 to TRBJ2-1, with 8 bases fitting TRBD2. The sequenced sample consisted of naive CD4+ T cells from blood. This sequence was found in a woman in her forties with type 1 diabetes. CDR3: CSVVSRGAYNEQFF. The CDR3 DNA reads TGCAGCGTTGTCTCGCGGGGGGCCTACAATGAGCAGTTCTTC.